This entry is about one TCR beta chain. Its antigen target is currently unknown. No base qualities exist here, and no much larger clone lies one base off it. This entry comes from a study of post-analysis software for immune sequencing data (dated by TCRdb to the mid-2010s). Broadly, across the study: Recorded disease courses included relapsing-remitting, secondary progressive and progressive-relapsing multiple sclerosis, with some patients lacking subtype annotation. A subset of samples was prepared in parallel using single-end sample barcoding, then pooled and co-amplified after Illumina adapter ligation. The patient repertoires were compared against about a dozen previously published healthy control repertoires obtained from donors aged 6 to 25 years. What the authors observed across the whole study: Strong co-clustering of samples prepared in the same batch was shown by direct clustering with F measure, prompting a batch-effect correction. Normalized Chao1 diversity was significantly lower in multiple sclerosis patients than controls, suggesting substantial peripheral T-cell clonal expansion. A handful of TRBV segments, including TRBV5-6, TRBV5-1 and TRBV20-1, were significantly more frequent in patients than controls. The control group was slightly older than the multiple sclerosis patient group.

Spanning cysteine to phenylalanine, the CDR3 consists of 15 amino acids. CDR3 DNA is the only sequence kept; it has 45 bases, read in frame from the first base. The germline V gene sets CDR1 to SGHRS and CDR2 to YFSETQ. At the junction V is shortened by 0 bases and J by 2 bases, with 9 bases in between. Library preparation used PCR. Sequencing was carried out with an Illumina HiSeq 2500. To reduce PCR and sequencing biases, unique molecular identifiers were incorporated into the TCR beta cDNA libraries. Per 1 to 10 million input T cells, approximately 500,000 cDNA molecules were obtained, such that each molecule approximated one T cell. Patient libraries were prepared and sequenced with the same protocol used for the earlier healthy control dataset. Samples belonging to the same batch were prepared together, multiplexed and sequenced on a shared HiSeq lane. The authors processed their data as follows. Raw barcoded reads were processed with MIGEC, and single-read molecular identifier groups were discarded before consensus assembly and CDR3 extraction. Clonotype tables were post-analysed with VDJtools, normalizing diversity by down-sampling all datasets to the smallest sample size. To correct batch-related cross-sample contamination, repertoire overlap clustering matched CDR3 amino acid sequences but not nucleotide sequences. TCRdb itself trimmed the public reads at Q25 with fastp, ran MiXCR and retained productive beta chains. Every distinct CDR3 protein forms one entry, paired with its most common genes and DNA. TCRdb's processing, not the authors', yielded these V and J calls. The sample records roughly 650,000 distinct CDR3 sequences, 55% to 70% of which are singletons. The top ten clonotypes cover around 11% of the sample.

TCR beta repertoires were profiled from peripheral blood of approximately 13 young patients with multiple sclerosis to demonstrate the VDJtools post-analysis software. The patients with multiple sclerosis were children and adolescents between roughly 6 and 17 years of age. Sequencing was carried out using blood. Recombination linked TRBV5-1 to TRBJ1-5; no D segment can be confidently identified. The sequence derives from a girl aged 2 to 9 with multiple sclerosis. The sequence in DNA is TGCGCCAGCAGCTTGGGGGATCGTGGCAATCAGCCCCAGCATTTT. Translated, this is CASSLGDRGNQPQHF.